A selection of T cell receptor beta chains follows, all from one sample in a study of OX40 agonist ivuxolimab in advanced cancers. Using immunoSEQ multiplex PCR, the repertoire was profiled, and TCRdb retains in-frame clones only, with some absent. This table has under 80,000 clones, 88% appearing once. The source material was CD4+ or CD8+ T cells sorted from blood, sampled in a trial of the OX40 agonist ivuxolimab. Receptors originate from an adult with an advanced solid tumor such as melanoma, head and neck, liver or kidney cancer. CDR3s include the opening cysteine and the closing phenylalanine or tryptophan. A D gene is named only where the DNA matches it firmly. The size field is filled for only some rows; it gives once, few, many or a size class.

J: TRBJ2-7; V: TRBV28; size: .; D: .; DNA: TGTGCCAGCAGCCGCACTTCCCGTTACGAGCAGTACTTC; CDR3: CASSRTSRYEQYF
J: TRBJ2-5; V: TRBV7-3; size: .; D: TRBD2; DNA: TGTGCCAGCAGCCCTGGGGGAGGGCTCGAGACCCAGTACTTC; CDR3: CASSPGGGLETQYF
J: TRBJ2-5; V: TRBV11-3; size: .; D: TRBD2; DNA: TGTGCCAGCAGTGGGATAGCGGGAGATGAGACCCAGTACTTC; CDR3: CASSGIAGDETQYF
J: TRBJ2-5; V: TRBV5-6; size: .; D: TRBD1; DNA: TGTGCCAGCAGCTGGGACAGCGAAGAGACCCAGTACTTC; CDR3: CASSWDSEETQYF
J: TRBJ2-1; V: TRBV5-1; size: .; D: .; DNA: TGCGCCAGCAGAGGACTCCGGAAGGGTGACAATGAGCAGTTCTTC; CDR3: CASRGLRKGDNEQFF
J: TRBJ2-6; V: TRBV5-1; size: .; D: .; DNA: TGCGCCAGCAGCTCGACTGACTCTGGGGCCAACGTCCTGACTTTC; CDR3: CASSSTDSGANVLTF
J: TRBJ2-3; V: TRBV15; size: .; D: .; DNA: TGTGCCACCAGTCACGGGCAGACAGGACTGAGCACAGATACGCAGTATTTT; CDR3: CATSHGQTGLSTDTQYF
J: TRBJ1-1; V: TRBV10-3; size: few; D: TRBD1; DNA: TGTGCCATCAGGGAGGACAGGTGGGACACTGAAGCTTTCTTT; CDR3: CAIREDRWDTEAFF
J: TRBJ1-2; V: TRBV6-5; size: .; D: TRBD1; DNA: TGTGCCAGCAGTTACGGACAGGCTCAATACTACACCTTC; CDR3: CASSYGQAQYYTF
J: TRBJ1-1; V: TRBV2; size: .; D: .; DNA: TGTGCCAGCAGCGGGCGGGTCAAGGCCACTGAAGCTTTCTTT; CDR3: CASSGRVKATEAFF
J: TRBJ2-3; V: TRBV10-3; size: .; D: .; DNA: TGTGCCATCAACCAAGGGGGGGCAGATACGCAGTATTTT; CDR3: CAINQGGADTQYF
J: TRBJ1-4; V: TRBV28; size: few; D: .; DNA: TGTGCCAGCAGTATTGGCGGGGGGGAAGGTGAAAAACTGTTTTTT; CDR3: CASSIGGGEGEKLFF
J: TRBJ2-1; V: TRBV28; size: .; D: .; DNA: TGTGCCAGCAGTTTATACGGGACACGGGGTTACAATGAGCAGTTCTTC; CDR3: CASSLYGTRGYNEQFF
J: TRBJ2-2; V: TRBV5-1; size: .; D: .; DNA: TGCGCCAGCAGCCATACCGGGACACTCAACACCGGGGAGCTGTTTTTT; CDR3: CASSHTGTLNTGELFF
J: TRBJ2-7; V: TRBV7-9; size: .; D: .; DNA: TGTGCCAGCAGCTTAGGGGACGAGCAGTACTTC; CDR3: CASSLGDEQYF
J: TRBJ2-4; V: TRBV27; size: few; D: TRBD1; DNA: TGTGCCAGCAGGGACAGGGATCTAGCCAAAAACATTCAGTACTTC; CDR3: CASRDRDLAKNIQYF
J: TRBJ2-4; V: TRBV10-2; size: .; D: .; DNA: TGCGCCAGCACCGAAGCCCCGGGGCGAGCCAAAAACATTCAGTACTTC; CDR3: CASTEAPGRAKNIQYF
J: TRBJ1-5; V: TRBV15; size: once; D: .; DNA: TGTGCCACCAGCACCGAACAGGGTGGCCAGCCCCAGCATTTT; CDR3: CATSTEQGGQPQHF
J: TRBJ2-3; V: TRBV2; size: .; D: TRBD2; DNA: TGTGCCAGCAGCGCCCCGTCCTGGCGGGAGTTGAATACGCAGTATTTT; CDR3: CASSAPSWRELNTQYF
J: TRBJ1-5; V: TRBV10-3; size: .; D: .; DNA: TGTGCCATCAGGCCAGGCCTAAATCAGCCCCAGCATTTT; CDR3: CAIRPGLNQPQHF
J: TRBJ1-1; V: TRBV5-6; size: .; D: .; DNA: TGTGCCAGCAGCTTCTGGGGTGTAGAAACTGAAGCTTTCTTT; CDR3: CASSFWGVETEAFF
J: TRBJ2-1; V: TRBV7-6; size: .; D: .; DNA: TGTGCCAGCAGCTTAATGGCAGAATCTTACAATGAGCAGTTCTTC; CDR3: CASSLMAESYNEQFF
J: TRBJ1-1; V: TRBV27; size: .; D: .; DNA: TGTGCCAGCAGTGCCCCGGAAAACACTGAAGCTTTCTTT; CDR3: CASSAPENTEAFF
J: TRBJ1-1; V: TRBV5-1; size: .; D: .; DNA: TGCGCCAGCAGCCCTTCTCGAATGAACACTGAAGCTTTCTTT; CDR3: CASSPSRMNTEAFF
J: TRBJ1-3; V: TRBV9; size: .; D: TRBD1; DNA: TGTGCCAGCAGCGTAGAAGCCAGGGGGTACGGAAACACCATATATTTT; CDR3: CASSVEARGYGNTIYF